This TCR beta chain emerged from a study of blood T cells in healthy people across ages. Regarding the study as a whole: It was not known whether donors were CMV positive (a possible confounder of expanded clonotype changes). Investigators treated diversity estimates from one million T cells as underestimates. When set beside aged donors, long-lived donors presented more naive CD4+ cells and higher diversity.

A sample-barcoded 5' primer and a J-beta primer mix were used in a second PCR of about 7 to 12 cycles. TCRdb re-called the 5' RACE reads through MiXCR, storing one row per CDR3 protein. The sample has 1.5 million to 2 million distinct CDR3 sequences, approximately 28% seen once; the top ten hold 7.7%. In this sample, this clonotype turned up many times. Its antigen is unidentified. The sample providers were healthy Caucasian people from Russia, aged about 6 to 90. The sequence was obtained from a woman in her 30s in good health. The specimen sequenced was blood.

In DNA form, the CDR3 reads TGTGCCATCAGTGAGTTCGGTATTAATCAGCCCCAGCATTTT. Its protein product is CAISEFGINQPQHF. The V gene is TRBV10-3, the J gene TRBJ1-5; unclear D gene. Trimming cost V 1 base and J 4 bases, with 8 bases left between them. There are 14 residues in the CDR3. Germline CDR1 and CDR2: ENHRY and SYGVKD.